This T cell receptor (beta chain) was documented in a study of blood T cell repertoires in COVID-19. Study as a whole: COVID-19 samples, acute and convalescent, were from the United States, Italy and Spain. From T cells, B-cell-depleted T cells, or PBMCs came the material, which was cDNA or gDNA.

Germline CDR1 and CDR2: LGHNT and FRNRAP. Trimming took off 0 bases at V and 8 bases at J, with 7 bases between the two ends. The CDR3 covers 12 residues. Original analysis: Cell counts per sample came from amplifying reference gene primers. Some clones are missing from TCRdb's copy, which holds only in-frame ones; the method was immunoSEQ multiplex PCR. V and J calls and clone size follow that table, whereas D and trimming were derived from the DNA. The sample consists of approximately 190,000 clones, about 88% of them appearing once. This clone was observed a single time. This clonotype was sampled from a woman aged 40 to 50 who had recovered from COVID-19. The chain links TRBV12-5 to TRBJ1-2; possibly TRBD1 for D (6 bases). Sequencing was done on a sample of peripheral blood. CDR3: CASGLVGGGYTF. DNA for the CDR3: TGTGCTAGTGGTTTGGTTGGGGGCGGCTACACCTTC. Based on the CDR3 plus reference TRBV12-5 and TRBJ1-2, the full variable domain is DARVTQTPRHKVTEMGQEVTMRCQPILGHNTVFWYRQTMMQGLELLAYFRNRAPLDDSGMPKDRFSAEMPDATLATLKIQPSEPRDSAVYFCASGLVGGGYTFGSGTRLTVV.